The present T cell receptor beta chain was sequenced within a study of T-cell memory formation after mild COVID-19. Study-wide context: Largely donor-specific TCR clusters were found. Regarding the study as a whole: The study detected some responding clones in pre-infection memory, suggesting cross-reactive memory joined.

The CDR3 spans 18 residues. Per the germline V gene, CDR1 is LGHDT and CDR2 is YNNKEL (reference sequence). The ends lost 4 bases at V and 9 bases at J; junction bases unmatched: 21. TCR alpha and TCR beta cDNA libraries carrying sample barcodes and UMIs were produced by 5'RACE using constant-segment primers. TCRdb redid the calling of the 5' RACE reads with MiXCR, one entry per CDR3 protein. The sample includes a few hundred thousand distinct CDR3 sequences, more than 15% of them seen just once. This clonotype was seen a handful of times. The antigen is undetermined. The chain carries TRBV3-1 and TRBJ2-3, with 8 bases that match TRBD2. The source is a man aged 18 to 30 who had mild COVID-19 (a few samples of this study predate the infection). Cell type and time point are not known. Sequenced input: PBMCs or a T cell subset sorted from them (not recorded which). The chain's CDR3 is CASSLNLPGLGPMDTQYF. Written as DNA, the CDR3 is TGTGCCAGCAGCCTTAATCTCCCGGGACTAGGCCCCATGGACACGCAGTATTTT.